Listed here are 22 T cell receptor beta chains from one sample, sequenced in a study of PD-L1 blockade in urothelial cancer. Profiling relied on immunoSEQ multiplex PCR, and the TCRdb table lists in-frame clones only, not all of them. The profile shows roughly 43,000 clones, 70% to 85% of them singletons. The sample consisted of PBMCs, taken around atezolizumab (anti-PD-L1) treatment. The source of these receptors is a man between 65 and 85 years old with urothelial cancer.

The genes are TRBV7-6 and TRBJ2-7, with TRBD1 as a possible D gene (5 bases). The CDR3 is made up of 12 amino acids. Deletions cut 5 bases from V and 4 bases from J, with 9 bases between. The germline CDR1 and CDR2 sequences are SGHVS and FNYEAQ. DNA of the CDR3: TGTGCCAGCAGCGACAGACCGTACGAGCAGTACTTC. Translated, it gives CASSDRPYEQYF.

V and J are TRBV7-3 and TRBJ2-1; 8 bases agree with TRBD1. The V segment lost 6 bases and the J segment 3 bases; nucleotides outside the gene matches: 7. CDR1 is SGHTA and CDR2 is FQGTGA in the germline V gene. The CDR3 is 15 residues long. The CDR3 DNA reads TGTGCCAGCAGTCTTGACAGGGGTGGCTACAATGAGCAGTTCTTC. Its translation: CASSLDRGGYNEQFF. Combining the CDR3 with reference TRBV7-3 and TRBJ2-1 gives the whole variable domain GAGVSQTPSNKVTEKGKYVELRCDPISGHTALYWYRQSLGQGPEFLIYFQGTGAADDSGLPNDRFFAVRPEGSVSTLKIQRTERGDSAVYLCASSLDRGGYNEQFFGPGTRLTVL.

The rearrangement links TRBV25-1 to TRBJ1-4; 9 bases map to TRBD1. Trimming at V came to 4 bases and at J to 2 bases, leaving 2 bases not matched to a gene. The germline V gene has CDR1 MGHDK and CDR2 SYGVNS. This CDR3 is 15 amino acids long. This chain's CDR3 is CASSADRGTNEKLFF. The CDR3 DNA follows: TGTGCCAGCAGTGCAGACAGGGGGACTAATGAAAAACTGTTTTTT. The variable domain in full, completed from reference TRBV25-1 and TRBJ1-4, reads EADIYQTPRYLVIGTGKKITLECSQTMGHDKMYWYQQDPGMELHLIHYSYGVNSTEKGDLSSESTVSRIRTEHFPLTLESARPSHTSQYLCASSADRGTNEKLFFGSGTQLSVL.

This chain uses TRBV7-2 with TRBJ2-1; 9 bases line up with TRBD2. The CDR3 totals 16 residues. The germline CDR1 and CDR2 sequences are SGHTA and FQGNSA. The V gene end was trimmed by 3 bases and the J gene end by 4 bases; junction bases not matched to a gene: 7. CDR3 residues: CASSFLAGLIYNEQFF. CDR3 in DNA: TGTGCCAGCAGCTTTCTAGCGGGACTTATTTACAATGAGCAGTTCTTC.

V usage is TRBV5-6 and J usage is TRBJ1-4; D may be TRBD1 (6 bases). The germline gives CDR1 SGHDT, CDR2 YYEEEE. V gave up 2 bases and J gave up 5 bases, with 19 bases separating them. CDR3 length: 17 residues. The CDR3 loop reads CASSFKRGDTENEKLFF. The DNA for the CDR3 is TGTGCCAGCAGCTTTAAGAGAGGGGACACCGAAAATGAAAAACTGTTTTTT.

The V call is TRBV7-7, the J call TRBJ1-1; maybe TRBD1 (5 bases). The CDR3 contains 13 residues. Germline assignment: CDR1 SSHAT and CDR2 FNYEAQ (reference sequence). V lost 1 base to trimming and J lost 7 bases, with 10 bases between them. The CDR3 region has the DNA TGTGCCAGCAGCTTAGATCGGGGGAGTGAAGCTTTCTTT. Translated, it gives CASSLDRGSEAFF.

This clone was counted between two and nine times. This sequence joins TRBV15 and TRBJ1-2, with 8 nucleotides matching TRBD1. V was clipped by 5 bases and J by 8 bases; unmatched bases: 10. The CDR3 runs to 14 residues. Germline V gene lookup returns CDR1 LNHNV and CDR2 YYDKDF (reference sequence). In DNA, the CDR3 is TGTGCCACCAGCTTGGGACAGGAAAATGGAGGCTACACCTTC. Encoded protein: CATSLGQENGGYTF.

This chain connects TRBV11-3 to TRBJ2-2, with a tentative D call TRBD2 (6 bases). V was clipped by 1 base and J by 7 bases, with 10 bases between them. CDR3 length: 14 residues. CDR1 and CDR2 from the germline V gene are SGHNT and YENEEA. The CDR3 DNA is TGTGCCAGCAGCTTAGGGAGGGCCAACGGGGAGCTGTTTTTT. Translation gives CASSLGRANGELFF.

This chain links TRBV19 with TRBJ2-5; possible D gene TRBD2, 5 bases. CDR1 LNHDA and CDR2 SQIVND come from the germline V gene (reference sequence). The CDR3 consists of 11 residues. CDR3 coding DNA: TGTGCGACGGGCGGGTCAGAGACCCAGTACTTC. This gives the protein CATGGSETQYF.

V and J are TRBV5-1 and TRBJ1-3; D not resolved. Per the germline V gene, CDR1 is SGHRS and CDR2 is YFSETQ. Trimming took off 0 bases at V and 0 bases at J, with 4 bases between the two ends. This CDR3 comprises 14 residues. The CDR3 is CASSLDNSGNTIYF. Here the CDR3 DNA reads TGCGCCAGCAGCTTGGACAACTCTGGAAACACCATATATTTT.

CDR3 DNA sequence: TGTGCCAGCAGCCCGAGCCCCCAGGGGGCGCTAGCTGGGGCCAACGTCCTGACTTTC. It specifies CASSPSPQGALAGANVLTF. The genes are TRBV5-4 and TRBJ2-6; 8 nucleotides match TRBD1. V was pared by 4 bases and J by 2 bases, with 14 bases of the junction left unmatched. Looked up from germline, CDR1 is SGHNT and CDR2 is YYREEE (reference sequence). The CDR3 extends over 19 amino acids.

The CDR3, as DNA: TGTGCCAGCAGTGTAGCGGCGTCAGATACGCAGTATTTT. Its protein is CASSVAASDTQYF. The chain has TRBV6-5 and TRBJ2-3; TRBD2 might be the D (6 bases). CDR3 length: 13 amino acids. The ends were cut back, 5 bases at V and 4 bases at J, with 10 bases in the middle. Germline V lookup: CDR1 MNHEY, CDR2 SVGAGI.

The V call is TRBV25-1, the J call TRBJ2-1; TRBD2 aligns across 7 bases. The CDR3 is made up of 14 amino acids. Germline assignment: CDR1 MGHDK and CDR2 SYGVNS. V was pared by 7 bases and J by 4 bases, with 7 bases of the junction left unmatched. CDR3 region: CASTGRGDYNEQFF. The CDR3 nucleotides read TGTGCCAGCACGGGGAGGGGAGATTACAATGAGCAGTTCTTC.

The J gene is TRBJ1-1, the V gene TRBV10-3, with D possibly being TRBD1 (6 bases). The V gene's germline CDR1 is ENHRY and CDR2 SYGVKD. The CDR3 contains 12 residues. V shed 6 bases and J shed 6 bases, with 11 bases lying between them. CDR3: CAISRQEPEAFF. The CDR3, as DNA: TGTGCCATCAGCAGACAGGAGCCTGAAGCTTTCTTT.

This clone appeared a single time. V usage is TRBV27 and J usage is TRBJ2-3, with D perhaps TRBD2 (5 bases). Trimming left V 8 bases short and J 5 bases short, with 17 bases between. CDR3 length: 14 residues. Germline CDR1 MNHEY, CDR2 SMNVEV (reference sequence). CDR3 sequence: CASGSPLAGDTQYF. The DNA of the CDR3 is TGTGCCAGCGGTAGCCCACTGGCGGGAGATACGCAGTATTTT.

The CDR3 loop is CASSQDLGSSYNEQFF. In nucleotides, the CDR3 is TGCGCCAGCAGCCAAGATCTCGGGAGCTCCTACAATGAGCAGTTCTTC. The chain carries TRBV4-3 and TRBJ2-1; D is perhaps TRBD2 (6 bases). Trimming stripped 0 bases from V and 0 bases from J, with 9 bases between. This CDR3 comprises 16 residues. The germline V gene encodes CDR1 LGHNA and CDR2 YSLEER.

The chain joins TRBV11-2 to TRBJ2-1; D is uncertain. The CDR3 has 14 amino acids. V was pared by 0 bases and J by 8 bases, with 11 bases between. Germline V lookup: CDR1 SGHAT, CDR2 FQNNGV. CDR3 loop: CASSLEALGHEQFF. CDR3 DNA sequence: TGTGCCAGCAGCTTAGAGGCTTTGGGCCATGAGCAGTTCTTC.

V and J are TRBV7-2 and TRBJ2-7; 7 nucleotides align to TRBD2. The CDR3 sequence is 16 residues long. CDR1 SGHTA and CDR2 FQGNSA come from the germline V gene. The junction had 13 bases not matched to a gene; V was cut back by 8 bases and J by 0 bases. As DNA, the CDR3 is TGTGCCAGCGCCTTGAGCGGGACTCAAACCTCCTACGAGCAGTACTTC. Amino acids: CASALSGTQTSYEQYF.

The V call is TRBV9, the J call TRBJ1-3; a possible D gene is TRBD1 (5 bases). Trimming took off 0 bases at V and 0 bases at J, with 7 bases between the two ends. Germline V CDR1 and CDR2: SGDLS, YYNGEE. CDR3 length: 15 amino acids. This CDR3 reads CASSVGGFSGNTIYF. The CDR3 bases are TGTGCCAGCAGCGTAGGGGGCTTCTCTGGAAACACCATATATTTT.

V and J are TRBV10-3 and TRBJ2-5; a possible D gene is TRBD2 (6 bases). This CDR3 is built from 15 residues. V gave up 6 bases and J gave up 4 bases, with 18 bases separating them. Germline V gene lookup returns CDR1 ENHRY and CDR2 SYGVKD. The CDR3 nucleotides are TGTGCCATCAGCCCTATAGGGAGGAGGGCAGAGACCCAGTACTTC. Translation gives CAISPIGRRAETQYF.

This clone was detected a few times. The rearrangement joins TRBV7-8 to TRBJ2-7, with 8 bases fitting TRBD1. V shed 5 bases and J 4 bases; nucleotides not matched to a gene: 10. Germline V gives CDR1 SGHVS, CDR2 FQNEAQ. The CDR3 covers 15 residues. As DNA, the CDR3 is TGTGCCAGCAGCCCAAGAGGACAGGGACGTTACGAGCAGTACTTC. This encodes CASSPRGQGRYEQYF.

This clone was observed a handful of times. Written as DNA, the CDR3 is TGTGCCAGCAGCCGAGATAGCAATCAGCCCCAGCATTTT. Encoded protein: CASSRDSNQPQHF. The chain is built from TRBV7-9 and TRBJ1-5; no definite D call. The V gene lost 5 bases and the J gene lost 0 bases, with 5 bases spanning the gap. The CDR3 totals 13 residues. Germline V gives CDR1 SEHNR, CDR2 FQNEAQ (reference sequence).